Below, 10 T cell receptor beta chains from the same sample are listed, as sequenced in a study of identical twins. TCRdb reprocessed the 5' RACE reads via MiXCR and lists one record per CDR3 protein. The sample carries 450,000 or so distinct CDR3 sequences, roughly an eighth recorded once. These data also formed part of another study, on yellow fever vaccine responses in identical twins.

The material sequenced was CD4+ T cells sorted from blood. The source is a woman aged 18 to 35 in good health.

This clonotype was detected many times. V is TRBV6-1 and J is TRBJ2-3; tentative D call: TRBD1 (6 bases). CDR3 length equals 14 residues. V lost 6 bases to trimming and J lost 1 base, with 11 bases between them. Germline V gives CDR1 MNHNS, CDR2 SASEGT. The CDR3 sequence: CASRETGGTDTQYF. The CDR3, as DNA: TGTGCCAGCAGGGAGACAGGAGGCACAGATACGCAGTATTTT.

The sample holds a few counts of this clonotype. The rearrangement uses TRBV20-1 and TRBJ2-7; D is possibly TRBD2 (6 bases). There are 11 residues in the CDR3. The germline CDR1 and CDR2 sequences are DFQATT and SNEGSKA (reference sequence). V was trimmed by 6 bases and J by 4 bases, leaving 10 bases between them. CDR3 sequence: CSAAGGYEQYF. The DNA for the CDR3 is TGCAGTGCCGCAGGAGGGTACGAGCAGTACTTC.

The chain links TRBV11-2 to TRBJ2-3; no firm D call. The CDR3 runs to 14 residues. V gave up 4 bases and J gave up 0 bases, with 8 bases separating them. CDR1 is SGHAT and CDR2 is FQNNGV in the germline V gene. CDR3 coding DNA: TGTGCCAGCAGCTATCGACTTAGCACAGATACGCAGTATTTT. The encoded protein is CASSYRLSTDTQYF.

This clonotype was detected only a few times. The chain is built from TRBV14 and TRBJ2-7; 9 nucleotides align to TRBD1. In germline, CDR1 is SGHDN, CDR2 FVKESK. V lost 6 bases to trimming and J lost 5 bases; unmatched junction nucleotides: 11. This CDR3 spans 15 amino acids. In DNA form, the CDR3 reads TGTGCCAGCAGTCCCAAGACAGGGGGTGGCGACGAGCAGTACTTC. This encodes CASSPKTGGGDEQYF.

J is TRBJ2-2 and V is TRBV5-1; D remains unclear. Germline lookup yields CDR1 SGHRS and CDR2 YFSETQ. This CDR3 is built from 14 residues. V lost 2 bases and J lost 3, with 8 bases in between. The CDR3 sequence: CASSLNGDTGELFF. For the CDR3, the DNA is TGCGCCAGCAGCTTAAATGGGGACACCGGGGAGCTGTTTTTT. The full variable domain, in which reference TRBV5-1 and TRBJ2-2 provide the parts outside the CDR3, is KAGVTQTPRYLIKTRGQQVTLSCSPISGHRSVSWYQQTPGQGLQFLFEYFSETQRNKGNFPGRFSGRQFSNSRSEMNVSTLELGDSALYLCASSLNGDTGELFFGEGSRLTVL.

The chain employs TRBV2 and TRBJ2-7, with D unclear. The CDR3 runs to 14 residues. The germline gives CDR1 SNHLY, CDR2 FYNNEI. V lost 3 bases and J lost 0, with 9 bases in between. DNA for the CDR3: TGTGCCAGCAGTGAGGCCACTGTCTCCTACGAGCAGTACTTC. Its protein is CASSEATVSYEQYF. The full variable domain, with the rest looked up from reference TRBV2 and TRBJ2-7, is EPEVTQTPSHQVTQMGQEVILRCVPISNHLYFYWYRQILGQKVEFLVSFYNNEISEKSEIFDDQFSVERPDGSNFTLKIRSTKLEDSAMYFCASSEATVSYEQYFGPGTRLTVT.

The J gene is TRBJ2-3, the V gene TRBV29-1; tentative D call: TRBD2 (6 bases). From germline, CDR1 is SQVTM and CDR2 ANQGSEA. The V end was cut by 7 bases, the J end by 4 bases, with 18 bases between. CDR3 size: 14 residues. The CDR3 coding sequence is TGCAGCGCAAGCGGGCAGACAAGGGCAGATACGCAGTATTTT. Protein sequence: CSASGQTRADTQYF.

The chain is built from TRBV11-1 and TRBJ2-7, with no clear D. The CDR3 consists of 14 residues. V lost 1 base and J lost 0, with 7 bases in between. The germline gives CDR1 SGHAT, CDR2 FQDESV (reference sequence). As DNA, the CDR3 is TGTGCCAGCAGCTTAGGCAGGTACTCCTACGAGCAGTACTTC. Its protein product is CASSLGRYSYEQYF.

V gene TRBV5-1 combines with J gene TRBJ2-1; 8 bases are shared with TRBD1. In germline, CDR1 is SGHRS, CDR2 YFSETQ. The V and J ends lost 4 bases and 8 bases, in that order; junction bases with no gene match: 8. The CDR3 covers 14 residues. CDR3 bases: TGCGCCAGCAGCCCAGGACAGGGCTTGGATGAGCAGTTCTTC. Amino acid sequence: CASSPGQGLDEQFF.

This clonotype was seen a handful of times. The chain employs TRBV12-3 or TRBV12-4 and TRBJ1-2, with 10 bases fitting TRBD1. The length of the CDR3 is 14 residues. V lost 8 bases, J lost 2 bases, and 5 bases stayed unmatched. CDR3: CASGGDRGNYGYTF. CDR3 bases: TGTGCCAGCGGGGGGGACAGGGGAAACTATGGCTACACCTTC.